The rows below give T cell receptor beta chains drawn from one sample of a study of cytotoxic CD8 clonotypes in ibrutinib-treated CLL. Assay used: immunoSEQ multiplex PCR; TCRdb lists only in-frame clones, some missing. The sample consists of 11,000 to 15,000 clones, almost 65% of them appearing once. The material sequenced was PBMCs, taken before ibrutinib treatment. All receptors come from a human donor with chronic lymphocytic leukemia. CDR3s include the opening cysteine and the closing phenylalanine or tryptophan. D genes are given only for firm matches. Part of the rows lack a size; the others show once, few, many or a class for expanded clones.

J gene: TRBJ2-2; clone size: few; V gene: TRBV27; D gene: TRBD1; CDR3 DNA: TGTGCCAGCAGCTCTGACAGGGGTTACACCGGGGAGCTGTTTTTT; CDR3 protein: CASSSDRGYTGELFF
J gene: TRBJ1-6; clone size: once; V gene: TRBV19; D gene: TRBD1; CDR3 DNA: TGTGCCAGTAGTACCCAAACAGGGGACGGTTCACCCCTCCACTTT; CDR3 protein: CASSTQTGDGSPLHF
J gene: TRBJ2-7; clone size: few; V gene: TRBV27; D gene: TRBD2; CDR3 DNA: TGTGCCAGCAGTTTTAGCGGGGGGCGATACGAGCAGTACTTC; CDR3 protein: CASSFSGGRYEQYF
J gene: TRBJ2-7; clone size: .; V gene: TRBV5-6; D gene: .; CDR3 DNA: TGTGCCAGCAGCTTGCGGAGGGTTTCCCACGAGCAGTACTTC; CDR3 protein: CASSLRRVSHEQYF
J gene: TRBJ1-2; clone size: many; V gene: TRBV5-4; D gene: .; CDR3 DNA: TGTGCCAGCAGCTTGTGGGGGGGAAGGGCAACCGGCTACACCTTC; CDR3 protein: CASSLWGGRATGYTF
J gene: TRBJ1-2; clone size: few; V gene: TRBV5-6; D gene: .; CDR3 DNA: TGTGCCAGCAGCTTGGTGCGGAAGGGGAACGATGGCTACACCTTC; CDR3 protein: CASSLVRKGNDGYTF
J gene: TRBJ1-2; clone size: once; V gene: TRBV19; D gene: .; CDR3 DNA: TGTGCCAGTAGTCCGACAGGAATGGGGGGAAGTGGCTACACCTTC; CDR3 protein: CASSPTGMGGSGYTF
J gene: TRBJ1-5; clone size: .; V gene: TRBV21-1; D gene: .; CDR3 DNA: TGTGCCAGCAGCAAAGCTTCGAAACAGGGTGCGACAGCCCAGCATTTT; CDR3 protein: CASSKASKQGATAQHF
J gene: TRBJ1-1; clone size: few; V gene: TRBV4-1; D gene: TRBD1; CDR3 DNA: TGCGCCAGCAGCCTTGGGACAGGGATGAGGACTGAAGCTTTCTTT; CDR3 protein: CASSLGTGMRTEAFF
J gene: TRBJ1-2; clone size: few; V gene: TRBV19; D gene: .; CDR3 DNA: TGTGCCAGTACCCGGACGGAATATGGCTACACCTTC; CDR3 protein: CASTRTEYGYTF
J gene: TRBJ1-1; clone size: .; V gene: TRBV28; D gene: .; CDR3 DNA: TGTGCCAGCAGTTTCGCAGCGGGGACTGAAGCTTTCTTT; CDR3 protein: CASSFAAGTEAFF
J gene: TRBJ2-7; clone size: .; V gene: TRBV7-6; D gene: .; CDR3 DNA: TGTGCCAGCAGCCCTCGGGTAACGGCTAGCTCCTACGAGCAGTACTTC; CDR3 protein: CASSPRVTASSYEQYF
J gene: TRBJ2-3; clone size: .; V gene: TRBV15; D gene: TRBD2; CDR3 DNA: TGTGCCACCAGCAGATCTCTACTAGCGGCAGTTCTCACAGATACGCAGTATTTT; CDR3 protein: CATSRSLLAAVLTDTQYF
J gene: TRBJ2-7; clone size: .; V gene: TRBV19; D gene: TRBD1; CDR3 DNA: TGTGCCAGTAGTCTTAGGGACAGGGAGAACGAGCAGTACTTC; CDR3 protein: CASSLRDRENEQYF
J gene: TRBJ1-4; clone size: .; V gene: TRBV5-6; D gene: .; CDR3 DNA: TGTGCCAGCAGCTTCGGGCAGGGTAATGAAAAACTGTTTTTT; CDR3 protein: CASSFGQGNEKLFF
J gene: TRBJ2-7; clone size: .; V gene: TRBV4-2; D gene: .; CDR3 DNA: TGTGCCAGCAGCCAAGATTCAAGGCAGTCCTACGAGCAGTACTTC; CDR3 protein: CASSQDSRQSYEQYF
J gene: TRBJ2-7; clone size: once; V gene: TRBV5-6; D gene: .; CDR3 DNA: TGTGCCAGCAGCTTGGGCGGGACCTACGAGCAGTACTTC; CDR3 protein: CASSLGGTYEQYF
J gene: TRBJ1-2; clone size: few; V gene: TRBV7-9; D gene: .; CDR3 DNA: TGTGCCAGCAGCCCAACCGCGGGATTCTATGGCTACACCTTC; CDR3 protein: CASSPTAGFYGYTF
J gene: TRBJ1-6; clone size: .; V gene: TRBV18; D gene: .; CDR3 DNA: TGTGCCAGCTCACTCGGTCGGACAACATCCTATAATTCACCCCTCCACTTT; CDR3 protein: CASSLGRTTSYNSPLHF
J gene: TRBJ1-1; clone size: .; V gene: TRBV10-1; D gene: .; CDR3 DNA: TGCGCCAGCAGCGAACAGGGCGGCACTGAAGCTTTCTTT; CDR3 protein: CASSEQGGTEAFF
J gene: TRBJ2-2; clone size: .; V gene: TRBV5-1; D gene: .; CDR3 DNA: TGCGCCAGCAAAGGGACGGCGAACACCGGGGAGCTGTTTTTT; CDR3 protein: CASKGTANTGELFF
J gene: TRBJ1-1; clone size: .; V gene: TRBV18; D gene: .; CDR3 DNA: TGTGCCAGCTCACCTCAGGCTGTGAACACTGAAGCTTTCTTT; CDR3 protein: CASSPQAVNTEAFF
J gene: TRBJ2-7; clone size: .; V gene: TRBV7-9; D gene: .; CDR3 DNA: TGTGCCAGCAGCTTAGAGCAGCAGGCCTACGAGCAGTACTTC; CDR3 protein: CASSLEQQAYEQYF
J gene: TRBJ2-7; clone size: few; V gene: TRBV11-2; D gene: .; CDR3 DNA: TGTGCCAGCAGCCGAGAGACAGGCCCTGGGCCCTACGAGCAGTACTTC; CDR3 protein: CASSRETGPGPYEQYF
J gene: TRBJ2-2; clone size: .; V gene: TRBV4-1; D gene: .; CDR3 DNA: TGCGCCAGCAGCCAAGAAGGCGGGCTCACCGGGGAGCTGTTTTTT; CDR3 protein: CASSQEGGLTGELFF
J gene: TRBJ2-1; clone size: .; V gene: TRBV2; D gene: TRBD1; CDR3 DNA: TGTGCCAGCAGTCGGGGACAGGGGTACAATGAGCAGTTCTTC; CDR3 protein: CASSRGQGYNEQFF
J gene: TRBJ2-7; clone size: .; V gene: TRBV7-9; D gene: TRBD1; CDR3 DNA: TGTGCCAGCAGCTTAGCGAGACAGGGTGGAGTCTACGAGCAGTACTTC; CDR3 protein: CASSLARQGGVYEQYF
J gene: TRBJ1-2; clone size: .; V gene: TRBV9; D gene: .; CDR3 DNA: TGTGCCAGCAGCCCGGGGGACTCACTTCCTAGTGGCTACACCTTC; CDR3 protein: CASSPGDSLPSGYTF
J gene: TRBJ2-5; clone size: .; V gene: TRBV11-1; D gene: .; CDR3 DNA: TGTGCCAGCAGCTTAGCGCAGGGGCAAGAGACCCAGTACTTC; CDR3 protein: CASSLAQGQETQYF
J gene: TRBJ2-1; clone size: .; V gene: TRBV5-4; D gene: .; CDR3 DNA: TGTGCCAGCAGCTTAATTACAGATGACAATGAGCAGTTCTTC; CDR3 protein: CASSLITDDNEQFF
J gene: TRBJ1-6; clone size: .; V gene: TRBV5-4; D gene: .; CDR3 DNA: TGTGCCAGCAGCGAAGATAATTCACCCCTCCACTTT; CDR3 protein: CASSEDNSPLHF
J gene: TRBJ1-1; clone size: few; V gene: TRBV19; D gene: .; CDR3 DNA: TGTGCCAGTTACACAGGAACTGAAGCTTTCTTT; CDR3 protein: CASYTGTEAFF
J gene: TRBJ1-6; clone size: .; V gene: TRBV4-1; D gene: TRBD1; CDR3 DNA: TGCGCCAGCAGCCATTCCCGGGACAGGAGCTCCTATAATTCACCCCTCCACTTT; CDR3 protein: CASSHSRDRSSYNSPLHF
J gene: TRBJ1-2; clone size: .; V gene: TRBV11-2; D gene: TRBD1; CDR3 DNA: TGTGCCAGCAGCCCACAGGGGTATGGCTACACCTTC; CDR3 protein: CASSPQGYGYTF
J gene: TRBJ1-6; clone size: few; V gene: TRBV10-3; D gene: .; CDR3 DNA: TGTGCCATCAGTGAGTCCAGTTCACCCCTCCACTTT; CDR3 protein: CAISESSSPLHF
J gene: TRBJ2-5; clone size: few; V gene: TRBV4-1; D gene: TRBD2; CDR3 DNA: TGCGCCAGCAGCCAAGTGACTAGCGGGGAAGAGACCCAGTACTTC; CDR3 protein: CASSQVTSGEETQYF
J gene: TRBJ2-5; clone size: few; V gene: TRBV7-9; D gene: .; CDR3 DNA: TGTGCCAGCAGCTTACCCCTTCGCGGGCACCAAGAGACCCAGTACTTC; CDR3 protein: CASSLPLRGHQETQYF
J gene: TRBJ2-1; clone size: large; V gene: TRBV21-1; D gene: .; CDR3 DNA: TGTGCCAGCAGCACTACGGACAGCTCCTACAATGAGCAGTTCTTC; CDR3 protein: CASSTTDSSYNEQFF
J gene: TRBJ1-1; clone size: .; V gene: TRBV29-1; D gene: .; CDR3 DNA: TGCAGCGTTCCGGACGGACCCGAAGCTTTCTTT; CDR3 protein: CSVPDGPEAFF
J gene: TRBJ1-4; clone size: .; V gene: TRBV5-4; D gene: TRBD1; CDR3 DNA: TGTGCCAGCAGCTACCGGACAGGGGCTAATGAAAAACTGTTTTTT; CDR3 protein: CASSYRTGANEKLFF
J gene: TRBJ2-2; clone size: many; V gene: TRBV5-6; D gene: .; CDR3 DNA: TGTGCCAGCAGCTTCACGGAGGTCGGGGAGCTGTTTTTT; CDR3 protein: CASSFTEVGELFF
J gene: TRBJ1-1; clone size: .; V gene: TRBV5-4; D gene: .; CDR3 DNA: TGTGCCAGCAGCTTGGATAGGCAGGGGAACACTGAAGCTTTCTTT; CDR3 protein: CASSLDRQGNTEAFF
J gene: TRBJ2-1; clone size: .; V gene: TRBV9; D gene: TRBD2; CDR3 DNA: TGTGCCAGCAGCGATACTAGCGGGGGGGACAATGAGCAGTTCTTC; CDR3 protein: CASSDTSGGDNEQFF
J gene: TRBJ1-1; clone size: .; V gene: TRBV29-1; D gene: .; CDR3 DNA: TGCAGCGTTGCCAGAGGAACAACTGAAGCTTTCTTT; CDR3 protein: CSVARGTTEAFF
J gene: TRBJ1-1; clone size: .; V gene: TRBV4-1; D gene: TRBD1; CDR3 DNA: TGCGCCAGCAGCCAGATGGCGACAGGGGGCTCGAGTGAAGCTTTCTTT; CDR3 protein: CASSQMATGGSSEAFF
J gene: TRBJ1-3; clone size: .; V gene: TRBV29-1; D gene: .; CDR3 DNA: TGCAGCGTTGTCGACTACAGGGTTACGAGTTACGGAAACACCATATATTTT; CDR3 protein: CSVVDYRVTSYGNTIYF
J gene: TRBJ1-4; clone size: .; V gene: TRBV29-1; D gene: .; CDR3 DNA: TGCAGCGTTGAAGTCGCAGGGGAAAAACTGTTTTTT; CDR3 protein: CSVEVAGEKLFF